Given below is one TCR beta chain in context. Its antigen remains unidentified. The sample belongs to a study of CD8 T cells in Susac syndrome. Sequencing targeted TCR beta in blood CD8+ and CD4+ T cells. Purification of the CD8+ and CD4+ T cells relied on negative isolation, and TEMRA cells underwent FACS enrichment. Broader study findings: In its TCR sequencing and HLA analysis, the study acknowledged that the number of individuals was relatively small.

The RNA, roughly 0.5 to 1 ug, was put through reverse transcription using random hexamers. Across 54 Vbeta and 13 Jbeta, immunoSEQ multiplex PCR amplified TCR beta CDR3. One entry per CDR3 protein, called by TCRdb with MiXCR from the immunoSEQ multiplex PCR reads. In the table there are more than 95,000 distinct CDR3 sequences, more than 85% of which are singletons. The receptor was isolated from a human donor with multiple sclerosis. The sample consisted of CD4+ T cells from PBMCs.

CDR3 region: CASNRQGREQETQYF. The CDR3 DNA is TGCGCCAGCAACAGACAGGGTAGGGAACAAGAGACCCAGTACTTC. V gene TRBV5-1 combines with J gene TRBJ2-5; TRBD1 agrees at 7 bases. The junction had 10 bases not matched to a gene; V was cut back by 6 bases and J by 2 bases. The V gene's germline CDR1 is SGHRS and CDR2 YFSETQ. The CDR3 length is 15 residues.